This T cell receptor (beta chain) was captured by sequencing in a study of T cell repertoires in cytomegalovirus infection. In the study overall: CMV infection and matching HLA type were both indicated by public TCR beta signatures.

Germline V gene sequence: CDR1 SNHLY, CDR2 FYNNEI. The CDR3 totals 11 residues, both ends included. Whole-study results and caveats: Of the TCR beta families, the public ones yielded a cumulative frequency that identified carriers of CMV plus the relevant HLA. The ex vivo response was dominated by HLA-C-restricted CMV-specific TCR beta clonotypes.

TCRdb analysed the reads with MiXCR anew, one entry per CDR3 protein. This sample yields roughly 630,000 distinct CDR3 sequences, of which 20% to 30% are seen a single time; under 8.5% belongs to the top ten. This clonotype has just a few counts. Its target is unknown. Lacking the conserved final phenylalanine or tryptophan, this CDR3 likely reflects a read error. The DNA is left out, because the CDR3 cannot be placed on it with certainty; the CDR3 is given as TCRdb lists it. The chain couples TRBV2 to TRBJ2-7; the D call of TRBD1 is as the table states it, not checked on the DNA. The sample comprised CD8+ T cells from PBMCs. The sequence was collected from a human donor in good health (CMV status not recorded). Some clones in this sample may be carry-over from other donors' samples. The CDR3 loop reads CASLKGQGIRL.